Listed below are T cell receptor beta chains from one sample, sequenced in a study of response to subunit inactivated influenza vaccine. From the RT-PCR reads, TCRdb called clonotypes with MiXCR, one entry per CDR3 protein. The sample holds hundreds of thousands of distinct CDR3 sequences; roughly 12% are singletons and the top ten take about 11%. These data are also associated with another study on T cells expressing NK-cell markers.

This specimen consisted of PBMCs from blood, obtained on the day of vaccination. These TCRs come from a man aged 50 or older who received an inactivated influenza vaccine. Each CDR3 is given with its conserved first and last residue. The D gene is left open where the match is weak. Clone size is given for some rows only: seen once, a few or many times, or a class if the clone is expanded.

DNA: TGCAGCGTTGAAGAGGGCCCAGGACAGCCCCAGCATTTT
CDR3: CSVEEGPGQPQHF
D: -
V: TRBV29-1
J: TRBJ1-5
size: -

DNA: TGTGCCAGCAGCCAGCCGGGACAGGATTTCTACGAGCAGTACTTC
CDR3: CASSQPGQDFYEQYF
D: TRBD1
V: TRBV4-2
J: TRBJ2-7
size: few

DNA: TGTGCCAGTGGACGCAGGGGCGCGAGTGGCTACACCTTC
CDR3: CASGRRGASGYTF
D: -
V: TRBV25-1
J: TRBJ1-2
size: few

DNA: TGTGCCAGCAGCGAAAGAGAAGCAAGGGCCTACGAGCAGTACTTC
CDR3: CASSEREARAYEQYF
D: -
V: TRBV4-2
J: TRBJ2-7
size: -

DNA: TGTGCCAGCAGTTACTCGTCTAGCGGGAGCTCCTACAATGAGCAGTTCTTC
CDR3: CASSYSSSGSSYNEQFF
D: TRBD2
V: TRBV6-5
J: TRBJ2-1
size: few

DNA: TGTGCCAGCAGCCGGCGGGGGGCCTCCTATAATTCACCCCTCCACTTT
CDR3: CASSRRGASYNSPLHF
D: -
V: TRBV12-3/TRBV12-4
J: TRBJ1-6
size: many

DNA: TGTGCCAGCAGCCTCCCTTCCGGGACAGGGGGCCGTCCAACAAAAGAGACCCAGTACTTC
CDR3: CASSLPSGTGGRPTKETQYF
D: TRBD1
V: TRBV12-3/TRBV12-4
J: TRBJ2-5
size: -

DNA: TGCGCCAGCAGCCCTCGGACAGGGCCAAAAACTGAAGCTTTCTTT
CDR3: CASSPRTGPKTEAFF
D: TRBD1
V: TRBV5-1
J: TRBJ1-1
size: few

DNA: TGTGCCAGCAGCCTCGGGGGACTAGCGGGTACAGAGCAGTACTTC
CDR3: CASSLGGLAGTEQYF
D: TRBD2
V: TRBV7-9
J: TRBJ2-7
size: -

DNA: TGTGCCAGTAGTAGCCCAGGATTTCAGCCCCAGCATTTT
CDR3: CASSSPGFQPQHF
D: -
V: TRBV19
J: TRBJ1-5
size: many

DNA: TGTGCCAGCAGCCAAGCGGCCGAGCAGTACTTC
CDR3: CASSQAAEQYF
D: -
V: TRBV14
J: TRBJ2-7
size: -

DNA: TGCAGTGCGTCCGGGACTAGCAAAGAGTGGGATGAGCAGTTCTTC
CDR3: CSASGTSKEWDEQFF
D: TRBD2
V: TRBV20-1
J: TRBJ2-1
size: many

DNA: TGCGCCAGCAGCCAAGTCCCAAGGCTAGCGGGACACGGGGAGCTGTTTTTT
CDR3: CASSQVPRLAGHGELFF
D: TRBD2
V: TRBV4-3
J: TRBJ2-2
size: many

DNA: TGTGCCAGTAGTCTGCGGGGACTAAAAGAGACCCAGTACTTC
CDR3: CASSLRGLKETQYF
D: TRBD2
V: TRBV19
J: TRBJ2-5
size: few

DNA: TGTGCCAGCAGCTCGCTAGCGGAGACCACAGATACGCAGTATTTT
CDR3: CASSSLAETTDTQYF
D: TRBD2
V: TRBV7-6
J: TRBJ2-3
size: few

DNA: TGCAGTGCTCGACAGGGTGGAAAGTACGAGCAGTACTTC
CDR3: CSARQGGKYEQYF
D: TRBD1
V: TRBV20-1
J: TRBJ2-7
size: few

DNA: TGTGCCAGCAGCGAACTAGCGGGGGCTGCACAAGATACGCAGTATTTT
CDR3: CASSELAGAAQDTQYF
D: TRBD2
V: TRBV6-2/TRBV6-3
J: TRBJ2-3
size: few

DNA: TGCAGTGCTAGAGAAGGGGGGCCTTTGACTGAGCAGTTCTTC
CDR3: CSAREGGPLTEQFF
D: -
V: TRBV20-1
J: TRBJ2-1
size: -

DNA: TGCAGTGCGGAACATCCAGAGGGCCTGGCAGAGACCCAGTACTTC
CDR3: CSAEHPEGLAETQYF
D: -
V: TRBV20-1
J: TRBJ2-5
size: few

DNA: TGTGCCAGCATCGGAAGCTCCTACGAGCAGTACTTC
CDR3: CASIGSSYEQYF
D: -
V: TRBV28
J: TRBJ2-7
size: -

DNA: TGCAGTACCATCCGAACCGGGACGGAATCCTACGAGCAGTACTTC
CDR3: CSTIRTGTESYEQYF
D: -
V: TRBV20-1
J: TRBJ2-7
size: -

DNA: TGCAGTGCTAGAATGCGGGGGCCACCCTACGAGCAGTACTTC
CDR3: CSARMRGPPYEQYF
D: -
V: TRBV20-1
J: TRBJ2-7
size: few

DNA: TGCGCCAGCAGCCAAGATGTAACTACCCAAGAGACCCAGTACTTC
CDR3: CASSQDVTTQETQYF
D: -
V: TRBV4-3
J: TRBJ2-5
size: few

DNA: TGTGCCAGCAGCCCAGGAGGGGCTCCTCAGCCCCAGCATTTT
CDR3: CASSPGGAPQPQHF
D: -
V: TRBV7-9
J: TRBJ1-5
size: few

DNA: TGTGCCAGCAGCCAAGTAGGGGGGGATACGCAGTATTTT
CDR3: CASSQVGGDTQYF
D: -
V: TRBV4-2
J: TRBJ2-3
size: few

DNA: TGTGCCAGCAGTGACTCGATCAGGGCCGGGGAGCTGTTTTTT
CDR3: CASSDSIRAGELFF
D: -
V: TRBV6-4
J: TRBJ2-2
size: few

DNA: TGCAGTGCTAGAGATCGGGGCAGGGAACAGGTCGAGCAGTACTTC
CDR3: CSARDRGREQVEQYF
D: -
V: TRBV20-1
J: TRBJ2-7
size: few

DNA: TGTGCCAGCAGCTCGCGAACAGGGGTAGGGGCAGATACGCAGTATTTT
CDR3: CASSSRTGVGADTQYF
D: TRBD1
V: TRBV28
J: TRBJ2-3
size: few

DNA: TGTGCCAGCTCGGGACTAGATTTCTACGAGCAGTACTTC
CDR3: CASSGLDFYEQYF
D: TRBD2
V: TRBV6-2/TRBV6-3
J: TRBJ2-7
size: -

DNA: TGTGCCAGCAGCTCCCGTGGGGGGAACGGGGAGACCCAGTACTTC
CDR3: CASSSRGGNGETQYF
D: -
V: TRBV7-2
J: TRBJ2-5
size: few

DNA: TGTGCCAGTAGTATTACTGGACGATCAGATACGCAGTATTTT
CDR3: CASSITGRSDTQYF
D: -
V: TRBV19
J: TRBJ2-3
size: -

DNA: TGTGCCAGCAGCTTGGAAGTAGCGGGGACGCCGTTCGAGCAGTACTTC
CDR3: CASSLEVAGTPFEQYF
D: TRBD2
V: TRBV5-5
J: TRBJ2-7
size: few

DNA: TGTGCCAGCAGCTACGCCCTGGCTCTTGAGCAGTACTTC
CDR3: CASSYALALEQYF
D: -
V: TRBV6-5
J: TRBJ2-7
size: few

DNA: TGTGCCAGCAGTTATCCCGACAGGGGGATCGGGGAGCTGTTTTTT
CDR3: CASSYPDRGIGELFF
D: TRBD1
V: TRBV6-2/TRBV6-3
J: TRBJ2-2
size: few

DNA: TGCAGTGCTAGAGAAATGAACACCGGGGAGCTGTTTTTT
CDR3: CSAREMNTGELFF
D: -
V: TRBV20-1
J: TRBJ2-2
size: few

DNA: TGTGCCAGCAAGGCGGGCGGTGGAAACACCATATATTTT
CDR3: CASKAGGGNTIYF
D: -
V: TRBV7-2
J: TRBJ1-3
size: many

DNA: TGTGCCAGCAGCCAAGTACTATCCCACACAGATACGCAGTATTTT
CDR3: CASSQVLSHTDTQYF
D: -
V: TRBV14
J: TRBJ2-3
size: -

DNA: TGTGCCAGCAGCCTCGGACAGGGTTTCGGCTACACCTTC
CDR3: CASSLGQGFGYTF
D: TRBD1
V: TRBV7-9
J: TRBJ1-2
size: many

DNA: TGTGCCTGGGCCTTCGGGGAGGGCACAGATACGCAGTATTTT
CDR3: CAWAFGEGTDTQYF
D: -
V: TRBV30
J: TRBJ2-3
size: -

DNA: TGTGCCACCAGTGAAGGGGGGAAGACCCAGTACTTC
CDR3: CATSEGGKTQYF
D: -
V: TRBV24-1
J: TRBJ2-5
size: few

DNA: TGTGCCAGCAGCTTTTTGCCGGGACTAGCGGTGGAAGATACGCAGTATTTT
CDR3: CASSFLPGLAVEDTQYF
D: TRBD2
V: TRBV7-2
J: TRBJ2-3
size: -

DNA: TGTGCCAGCAGCTTATCCGTAGAGACCCAGTACTTC
CDR3: CASSLSVETQYF
D: -
V: TRBV7-9
J: TRBJ2-5
size: few

DNA: TGTGCCAGCAGTATGTGGGGGGAGAACACCGGGGAGCTGTTTTTT
CDR3: CASSMWGENTGELFF
D: -
V: TRBV6-5
J: TRBJ2-2
size: many

DNA: TGTGCCAGCAGCTTGGAGCTGGGCCATCCCCAGCATTTT
CDR3: CASSLELGHPQHF
D: -
V: TRBV5-5
J: TRBJ1-5
size: many

DNA: TGTGCCATCAGCGATCCAGGGGGCGGGTCCTTTAATGAGCAGTTCTTC
CDR3: CAISDPGGGSFNEQFF
D: TRBD1
V: TRBV10-3
J: TRBJ2-1
size: once

DNA: TGTGCCAGCAGCTTTGACGCTAACTCTGGAAACACCATATATTTT
CDR3: CASSFDANSGNTIYF
D: -
V: TRBV7-2
J: TRBJ1-3
size: few

DNA: TGTGCCAGCAGCTTGGAGGGGCCCAACAATGAGCAGTTCTTC
CDR3: CASSLEGPNNEQFF
D: -
V: TRBV7-9
J: TRBJ2-1
size: -

DNA: TGTGCCAGCAGTGGAGACAGTTCCCCTCAAGGCGAGCAGTACTTC
CDR3: CASSGDSSPQGEQYF
D: -
V: TRBV12-3/TRBV12-4
J: TRBJ2-7
size: many

DNA: TGTGCCAGCAGCTTAGGACTAGCGGTACCTTACGAGCAGTACTTC
CDR3: CASSLGLAVPYEQYF
D: TRBD2
V: TRBV7-8
J: TRBJ2-7
size: -